This T cell receptor (beta chain) was sequenced in a study of post-analysis software for immune sequencing data. Study details: As for disease course, relapsing-remitting, secondary progressive and progressive-relapsing multiple sclerosis were all included.

The study's findings and limits: TRBV5-6, TRBV5-1 and TRBV20-1 were among roughly 5 TRBV segments more frequent in patients than controls.

This clonotype was found a few times. Its antigen is currently unknown. cDNA libraries of TCR beta carried unique molecular identifiers. TCRdb itself ran the PCR reads through MiXCR, one entry per CDR3 protein. The data contain about 820,000 distinct CDR3 sequences, roughly half of them singletons. V trimming: 0 bases; J trimming: 0 bases; junction bases outside the gene matches: 12. Germline CDR1 is DFQATT and CDR2 is SNEGSKA (reference sequence). CDR3 size: 20 residues. Sequencing was performed on blood. The chain carries TRBV20-1 and TRBJ2-3; 13 bases match TRBD2. The receptor's source is a girl between 10 and 17 years old with multiple sclerosis. The DNA of the CDR3 is TGCAGTGCTAGAGATGGGACTAGCGGGACGAACCATGCTAGCACAGATACGCAGTATTTT. Protein: CSARDGTSGTNHASTDTQYF.